Listed here is a single T cell receptor beta chain. Antigen: not known. The data originate from a study of STAT3 mutations in large granular lymphocyte leukemia. Study information: Roughly half of the longitudinally sequenced T-LGLL patients carried detectable canonical activating STAT3 mutations. Study-wide results and caveats: In T-cell large granular lymphocyte leukemia, about half of patients showed multiple immunodominant subclonotypes. Variable sampling intervals and differing treatment regimens complicated linking therapy response to TCR clonal burden changes. Some patients had dominant TCR clones larger than their STAT3 mutant burden.

The table came from immunoSEQ multiplex PCR; TCRdb's copy has only in-frame clones and leaves some out. The table includes under 35,000 clones, approximately 86% detected once. V gave up 2 bases and J gave up 4 bases, with 8 bases separating them. Germline V CDR1 and CDR2: SGHNT, YENEEA. The CDR3 is 13 residues long. This TCR came from a man aged 60 to 75 with T-cell large granular lymphocyte leukemia. Some clones in this sample may be carry-over from other donors' samples. V is TRBV11-3 and J is TRBJ2-5; D possibly corresponds to TRBD2 (5 bases). Material for sequencing was peripheral blood mononuclear cells. CDR3 sequence: CASSLLALETQYF. The CDR3, as DNA: TGTGCCAGCAGCTTATTAGCGCTAGAGACCCAGTACTTC.